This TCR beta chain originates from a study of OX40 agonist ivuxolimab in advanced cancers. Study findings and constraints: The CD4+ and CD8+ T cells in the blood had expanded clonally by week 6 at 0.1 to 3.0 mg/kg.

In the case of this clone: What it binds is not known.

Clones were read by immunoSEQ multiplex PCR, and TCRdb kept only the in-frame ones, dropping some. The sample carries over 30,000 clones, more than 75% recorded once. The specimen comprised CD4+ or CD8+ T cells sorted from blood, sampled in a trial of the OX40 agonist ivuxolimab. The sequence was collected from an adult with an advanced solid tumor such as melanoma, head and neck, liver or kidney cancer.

In DNA form, the CDR3 reads TGTGCCAGCAGATTTACGGGGGGCCTCAAAAACATTCAGTACTTC. This codes for CASRFTGGLKNIQYF. The V gene is TRBV27, the J gene TRBJ2-4; TRBD2 might be the D (7 bases). The germline V gene encodes CDR1 MNHEY and CDR2 SMNVEV (reference sequence). Trimming shortened V by 6 bases and J by 3 bases, and 15 bases separated the two germline ends. This CDR3 comprises 15 residues.